The 13 T cell receptor beta chains below come from one sample, sequenced in a study of identical twins. A single record per CDR3 protein comes from TCRdb applying MiXCR to the 5' RACE reads. The table records about 530,000 distinct CDR3 sequences, around 24% of them present only once. These data were likewise used in another study, on yellow fever vaccine responses in identical twins.

The source material was CD4+ T cells sorted from blood. The receptor set was obtained from a woman between 18 and 30 years old in good health.

This clonotype was detected a few times. The chain combines TRBV5-6 with TRBJ2-7, with TRBD1 matching 7 bases. From germline, CDR1 is SGHDT and CDR2 YYEEEE. This CDR3 contains 13 residues. The J segment lost 2 bases and the V segment lost 2 bases, leaving 1 base of the junction unmatched. For the CDR3, the DNA is TGTGCCAGCAGCTTCGACAGGGCCTACGAGCAGTACTTC. Amino acid sequence: CASSFDRAYEQYF. Using reference TRBV5-6 and TRBJ2-7 for the parts outside the CDR3, the full variable domain is DAGVTQSPTHLIKTRGQQVTLRCSPKSGHDTVSWYQQALGQGPQFIFQYYEEEERQRGNFPDRFSGHQFPNYSSELNVNALLLGDSALYLCASSFDRAYEQYFGPGTRLTVT.

In this sample, this clonotype turned up a few times. The CDR3 sequence: CASSGDGQGAITGGYTF. For the CDR3, the DNA is TGTGCCAGCAGTGGCGATGGACAGGGGGCGATCACCGGTGGCTACACCTTC. The chain employs TRBV2 and TRBJ1-2, with 11 bases aligning to TRBD1. V lost 4 bases and J lost 7; bases outside the gene matches: 14. Germline lookup yields CDR1 SNHLY and CDR2 FYNNEI. The CDR3 is 17 amino acids.

This clonotype has only a few counts. This sequence joins TRBV6-5 and TRBJ1-1; 8 positions match TRBD1. CDR1 is MNHEY and CDR2 is SVGAGI in the germline V gene. J lost 1 base, V lost 4 bases, and 5 bases had no gene match. The CDR3 length is 15 residues. The CDR3 spells CASSSRTGWNTEAFF. CDR3 DNA: TGTGCCAGCAGTTCCCGGACAGGGTGGAACACTGAAGCTTTCTTT.

V is TRBV24-1 and J is TRBJ2-3, with 12 bases that match TRBD2. Losses at the gene ends were 5 bases for V and 2 bases for J; bases not matched to a gene: 4. Per the germline V gene, CDR1 is KGHDR and CDR2 is SFDVKD. This CDR3 spans 16 amino acids. CDR3 in amino acids: CATSGRLAGATDTQYF. CDR3 bases: TGTGCCACCAGTGGTCGACTAGCGGGAGCCACAGATACGCAGTATTTT.

This clonotype has a handful of counts. The chain has TRBV12-3 or TRBV12-4 and TRBJ1-5; 7 bases map to TRBD1. This CDR3 has 14 residues. V shed 3 bases and J 3 bases; nucleotides not matched to a gene: 2. The CDR3 bases are TGTGCCAGCAGTTTTAAGGGGGCCAATCAGCCCCAGCATTTT. It is translated as CASSFKGANQPQHF.

This clonotype has just a few counts. This chain uses TRBV3-1 with TRBJ1-6; TRBD1 might be the D (5 bases). V shed 2 bases and J shed 7 bases, with 15 bases lying between them. The germline V gene encodes CDR1 LGHDT and CDR2 YNNKEL (reference sequence). The CDR3 is made up of 16 amino acids. CDR3 nucleotide sequence: TGTGCCAGCAGCCAACAATCCGGGACCAGCAATTCACCCCTCCACTTT. Residues: CASSQQSGTSNSPLHF.

This clonotype came up a few times. The rearrangement uses TRBV6-5 and TRBJ2-1, with D maybe TRBD2 (6 bases). This CDR3 has 16 amino acids. In germline, CDR1 is MNHEY, CDR2 SVGAGI. V dropped 0 bases and J dropped 0 bases, with 9 bases sitting between them. This chain's CDR3 is CASSYSSGFSYNEQFF. The CDR3 DNA reads TGTGCCAGCAGTTACTCTAGCGGCTTCTCCTACAATGAGCAGTTCTTC.

V and J are TRBV11-3 and TRBJ2-1, with TRBD2 identical over 10 bases. This CDR3 region has 13 residues. CDR1 is SGHNT, CDR2 YENEEA, per germline. V was pared by 3 bases and J by 12 bases, with 5 bases of the junction left unmatched. The CDR3 DNA reads TGTGCCAGCAGCTTGGGACTAGCGAGACCGCAGTTCTTC. Translating gives CASSLGLARPQFF. Full variable domain (missing parts from reference TRBV11-3 and TRBJ2-1): EAGVVQSPRYKIIEKKQPVAFWCNPISGHNTLYWYLQNLGQGPELLIRYENEEAVDDSQLPKDRFSAERLKGVDSTLKIQPAELGDSAVYLCASSLGLARPQFFGPGTRLTVL.

This chain links TRBV29-1 with TRBJ2-3, with D maybe TRBD1 (6 bases). This CDR3 spans 11 amino acids. The V gene's germline CDR1 is SQVTM and CDR2 ANQGSEA. V was pared by 6 bases and J by 11 bases, with 15 bases between. The CDR3 sequence: CSVFDRIVQYF. In nucleotides, the CDR3 is TGCAGCGTGTTCGACAGGATAGTGCAGTATTTT.

The CDR3 nucleotides read TGCAGTGCCCCGAATCCTGGAGCGGGCAACGAGCAGTACTTC. It translates to CSAPNPGAGNEQYF. The chain links TRBV20-1 to TRBJ2-7, with D possibly being TRBD2 (6 bases). The CDR3 is made up of 14 amino acids. Germline V gene sequence: CDR1 DFQATT, CDR2 SNEGSKA (reference sequence). Trimming left V 6 bases short and J 5 bases short, with 20 bases between.

This clonotype was picked up many times. The V call is TRBV12-3 or TRBV12-4, the J call TRBJ2-3; 9 positions match TRBD2. The V segment lost 4 bases and the J segment 6 bases; nucleotides outside the gene matches: 5. The CDR3 length is 14 residues. The CDR3 region has the DNA TGTGCCAGCAGTTCAGCGGGGGGACCGGATACGCAGTATTTT. Amino acids: CASSSAGGPDTQYF.

The CDR3 bases are TGCGCCAGCAGCTTTCGTATAGGGAGGGGGCAGCAAGAGACCCAGTACTTC. Translated, it gives CASSFRIGRGQQETQYF. V gene TRBV5-1 combines with J gene TRBJ2-5; D possibly matches TRBD1 or TRBD2 (7 bases each). The CDR3 has 17 residues. Germline V CDR1 and CDR2: SGHRS, YFSETQ. Trimming took 2 bases from V and 2 from J, leaving 19 bases between them. Full variable domain (remainder filled in from reference TRBV5-1 and TRBJ2-5): KAGVTQTPRYLIKTRGQQVTLSCSPISGHRSVSWYQQTPGQGLQFLFEYFSETQRNKGNFPGRFSGRQFSNSRSEMNVSTLELGDSALYLCASSFRIGRGQQETQYFGPGTRLLVL.

This clonotype has just a few counts. CDR3 loop: CASSIWDRANNEQFF. The CDR3 nucleotides are TGTGCCAGTAGTATCTGGGACAGGGCTAACAATGAGCAGTTCTTC. The V call is TRBV19, the J call TRBJ2-1, with 9 positions matching TRBD1. The V segment lost 3 bases and the J segment 5 bases; nucleotides outside the gene matches: 5. Germline lookup yields CDR1 LNHDA and CDR2 SQIVND (reference sequence). The CDR3 sequence is 15 residues long.